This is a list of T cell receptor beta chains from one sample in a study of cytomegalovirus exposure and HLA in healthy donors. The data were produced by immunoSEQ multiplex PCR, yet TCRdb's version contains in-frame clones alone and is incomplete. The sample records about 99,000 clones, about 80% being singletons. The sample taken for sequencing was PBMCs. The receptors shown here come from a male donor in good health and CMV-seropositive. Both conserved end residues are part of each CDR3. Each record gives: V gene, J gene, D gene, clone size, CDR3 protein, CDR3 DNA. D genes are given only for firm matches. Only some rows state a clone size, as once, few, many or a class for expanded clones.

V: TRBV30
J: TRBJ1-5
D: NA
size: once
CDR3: CAANWGPPYSNQPQHF
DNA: TGTGCCGCGAATTGGGGGCCCCCTTATAGCAATCAGCCCCAGCATTTT

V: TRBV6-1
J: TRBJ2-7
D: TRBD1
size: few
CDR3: CASTGDTGGYEQYF
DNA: TGTGCCAGCACCGGAGATACAGGGGGGTACGAGCAGTACTTC

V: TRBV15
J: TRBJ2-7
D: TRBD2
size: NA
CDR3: CATSREGTSGYEQYF
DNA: TGTGCCACCAGCAGAGAGGGGACTAGCGGGTACGAGCAGTACTTC

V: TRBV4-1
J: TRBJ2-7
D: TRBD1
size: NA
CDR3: CASSQLQGQGIYEQYF
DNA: TGCGCCAGCAGCCAACTTCAGGGACAGGGGATCTACGAGCAGTACTTC

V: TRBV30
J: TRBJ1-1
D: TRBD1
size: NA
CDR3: CAWSVDRDTEAFF
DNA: TGTGCCTGGAGTGTCGACAGGGACACTGAAGCTTTCTTT

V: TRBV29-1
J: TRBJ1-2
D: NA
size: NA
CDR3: CSVVTSFYGYTF
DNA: TGCAGCGTTGTAACCTCTTTCTACGGCTACACCTTC

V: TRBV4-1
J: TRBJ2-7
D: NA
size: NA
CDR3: CASSQETTGSYEQYF
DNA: TGCGCCAGCAGCCAAGAAACGACAGGCTCCTACGAGCAGTACTTC

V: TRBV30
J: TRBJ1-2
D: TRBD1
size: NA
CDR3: CAWKRTGNQPIYGYTF
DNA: TGTGCCTGGAAACGGACAGGGAATCAACCTATCTATGGCTACACCTTC

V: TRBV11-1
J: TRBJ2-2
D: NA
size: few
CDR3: CASSLSFASTGELFF
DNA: TGTGCCAGCAGCTTAAGTTTCGCGAGCACCGGGGAGCTGTTTTTT

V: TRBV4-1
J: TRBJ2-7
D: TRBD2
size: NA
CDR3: CASSPEGLAGSYEQYF
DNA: TGCGCCAGCAGCCCGGAGGGCCTAGCGGGGTCCTACGAGCAGTACTTC

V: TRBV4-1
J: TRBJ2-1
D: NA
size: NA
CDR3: CASSQESGLSAGSYNEQFF
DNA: TGCGCCAGCAGCCAAGAATCTGGACTTTCCGCGGGGTCCTACAATGAGCAGTTCTTC

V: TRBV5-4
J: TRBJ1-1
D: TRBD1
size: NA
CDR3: CASSGDRGSWNTEAFF
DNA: TGTGCCAGCAGCGGGGACAGGGGAAGTTGGAACACTGAAGCTTTCTTT

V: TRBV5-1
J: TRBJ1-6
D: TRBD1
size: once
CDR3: CASSWDSRGIESPLHF
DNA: TGCGCCAGCAGCTGGGACAGCCGAGGGATAGAATCACCCCTCCACTTT

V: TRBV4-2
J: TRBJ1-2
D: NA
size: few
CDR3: CASSQDGRANYGYTF
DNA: TGTGCCAGCAGCCAAGACGGCAGGGCGAACTATGGCTACACCTTC

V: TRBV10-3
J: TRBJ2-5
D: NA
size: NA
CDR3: CAISDSGGGGETQYF
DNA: TGTGCCATCAGTGATTCTGGGGGAGGAGGAGAGACCCAGTACTTC

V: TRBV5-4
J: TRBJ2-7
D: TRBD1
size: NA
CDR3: CASSLEGQGAGEQYF
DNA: TGTGCCAGCAGCTTGGAGGGACAGGGGGCTGGTGAGCAGTACTTC

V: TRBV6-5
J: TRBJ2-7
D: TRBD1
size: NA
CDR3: CASSRITGAYEQYF
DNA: TGTGCCAGCAGCCGCATCACAGGGGCCTACGAGCAGTACTTC

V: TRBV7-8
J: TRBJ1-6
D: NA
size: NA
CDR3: CASQGPSTDSPLHF
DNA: TGTGCCAGCCAGGGCCCTTCCACCGATTCACCCCTCCACTTT

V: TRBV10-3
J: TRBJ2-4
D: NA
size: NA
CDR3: CAISDPNLAKNIQYF
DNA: TGTGCCATCAGTGATCCTAACCTAGCCAAAAACATTCAGTACTTC

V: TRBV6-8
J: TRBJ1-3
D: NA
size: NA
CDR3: CASSKREPGNTIYF
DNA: TGTGCCAGCAGTAAACGGGAGCCTGGAAACACCATATATTTT

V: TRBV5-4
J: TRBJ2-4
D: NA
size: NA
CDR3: CASTVLPGTAKNIQYF
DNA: TGTGCCAGCACCGTTCTCCCGGGTACGGCCAAAAACATTCAGTACTTC

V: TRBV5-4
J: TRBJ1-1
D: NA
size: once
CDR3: CASSLDPGFTDTEAFF
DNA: TGTGCCAGCAGCTTGGATCCGGGTTTTACTGACACTGAAGCTTTCTTT

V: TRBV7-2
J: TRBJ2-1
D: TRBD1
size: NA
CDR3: CASSWDRGTYNEQFF
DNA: TGTGCCAGCAGCTGGGACAGGGGGACCTACAATGAGCAGTTCTTC

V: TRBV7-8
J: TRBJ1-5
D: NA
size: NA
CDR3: CATGTLSNQPQHF
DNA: TGTGCCACCGGGACACTTAGCAATCAGCCCCAGCATTTT

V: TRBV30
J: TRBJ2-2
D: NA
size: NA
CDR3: CAWSGGSTGELFF
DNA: TGTGCCTGGAGTGGTGGTAGTACCGGGGAGCTGTTTTTT

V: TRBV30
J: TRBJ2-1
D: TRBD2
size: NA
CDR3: CAWSVRASGGRKDEQFF
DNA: TGTGCCTGGAGTGTGAGGGCTAGCGGGGGGCGAAAAGATGAGCAGTTCTTC

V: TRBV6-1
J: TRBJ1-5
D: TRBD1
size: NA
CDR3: CASSENRGLEPQHF
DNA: TGTGCCAGCAGTGAAAACAGGGGGCTTGAGCCCCAGCATTTT

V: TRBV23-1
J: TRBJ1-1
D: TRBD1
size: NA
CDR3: CASSQLGTGGGSYTEAFF
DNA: TGCGCCAGCAGTCAATTGGGGACAGGGGGTGGGTCGTACACTGAAGCTTTCTTT

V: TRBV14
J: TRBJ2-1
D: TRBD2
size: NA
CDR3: CASSQASGGYDNEQFF
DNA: TGTGCCAGCAGCCAAGCCAGCGGGGGTTACGACAATGAGCAGTTCTTC

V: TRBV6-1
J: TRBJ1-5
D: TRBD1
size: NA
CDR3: CASSPGQGGQPQHF
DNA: TGTGCCAGCAGCCCCGGACAGGGCGGTCAGCCCCAGCATTTT

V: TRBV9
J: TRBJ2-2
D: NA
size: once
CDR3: CASSVELTTGELFF
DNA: TGTGCCAGCAGCGTAGAACTAACCACCGGGGAGCTGTTTTTT

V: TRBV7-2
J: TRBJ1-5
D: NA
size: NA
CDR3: CASSLVGGNQPQHF
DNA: TGTGCCAGCAGCTTAGTGGGAGGGAATCAGCCCCAGCATTTT

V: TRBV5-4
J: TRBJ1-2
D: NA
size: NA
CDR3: CASSFGQDNYGYTF
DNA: TGTGCCAGCAGCTTTGGGCAAGATAACTATGGCTACACCTTC

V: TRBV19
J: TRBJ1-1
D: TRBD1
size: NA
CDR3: CASSIGRTGVNTEAFF
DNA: TGTGCCAGTAGTATAGGCCGGACAGGTGTGAACACTGAAGCTTTCTTT

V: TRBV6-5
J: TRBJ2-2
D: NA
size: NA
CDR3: CASSSPGQNTGELFF
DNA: TGTGCCAGCAGTTCCCCGGGACAGAACACCGGGGAGCTGTTTTTT

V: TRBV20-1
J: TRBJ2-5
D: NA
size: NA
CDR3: CSARIKTQYF
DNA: TGCAGTGCTAGAATAAAGACCCAGTACTTC

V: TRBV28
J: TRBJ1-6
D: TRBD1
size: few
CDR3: CASSLPPGQGARLSPLHF
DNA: TGTGCCAGCAGTTTACCTCCAGGACAGGGTGCCCGTTTGTCACCCCTCCACTTT

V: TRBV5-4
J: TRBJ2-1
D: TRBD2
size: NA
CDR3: CASSSSGGPPEFF
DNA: TGTGCCAGCAGCTCCAGCGGGGGGCCACCAGAGTTCTTC

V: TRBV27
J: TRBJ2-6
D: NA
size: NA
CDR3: CASSFARNSGANVLTF
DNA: TGTGCCAGCAGTTTCGCCAGAAACTCTGGGGCCAACGTCCTGACTTTC

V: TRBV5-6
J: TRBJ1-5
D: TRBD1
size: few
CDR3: CASSLTGQGDNQPQHF
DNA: TGTGCCAGCAGCCTGACCGGACAGGGGGACAATCAGCCCCAGCATTTT

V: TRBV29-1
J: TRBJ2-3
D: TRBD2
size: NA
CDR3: CSGTPGLAVTDTQYF
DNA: TGCAGCGGGACTCCGGGACTAGCGGTCACAGATACGCAGTATTTT

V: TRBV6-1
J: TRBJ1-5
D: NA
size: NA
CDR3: CASRHPDRGNQPQHF
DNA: TGTGCCAGCAGGCACCCGGATCGGGGGAATCAGCCCCAGCATTTT

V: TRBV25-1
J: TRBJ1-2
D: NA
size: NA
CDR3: CASLDSTFLGYTF
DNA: TGTGCCAGCCTGGATAGCACGTTTTTAGGCTACACCTTC

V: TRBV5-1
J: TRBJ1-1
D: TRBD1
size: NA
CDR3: CATQRGTGGFMNTEAFF
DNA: TGCGCCACCCAGAGGGGGACAGGGGGCTTCATGAACACTGAAGCTTTCTTT

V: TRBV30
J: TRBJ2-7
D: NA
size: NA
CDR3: CAWSVGRQKILDEQYF
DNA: TGTGCCTGGAGTGTAGGTCGACAAAAAATACTTGACGAGCAGTACTTC

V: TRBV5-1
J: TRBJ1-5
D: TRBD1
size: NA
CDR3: CASSPTGDNQPQHF
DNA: TGCGCCAGCAGCCCGACAGGGGACAATCAGCCCCAGCATTTT

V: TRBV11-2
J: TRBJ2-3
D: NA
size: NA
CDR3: CASRSLAGDTQYF
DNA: TGTGCCAGCAGGTCCCTAGCAGGAGATACGCAGTATTTT

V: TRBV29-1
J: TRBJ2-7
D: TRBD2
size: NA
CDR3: CSVAGTSGVHEQYF
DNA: TGCAGCGTGGCGGGGACTAGCGGGGTCCACGAGCAGTACTTC

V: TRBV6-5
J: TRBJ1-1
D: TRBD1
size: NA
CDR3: CASKQGPASTEAFF
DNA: TGTGCCAGCAAACAGGGGCCGGCGAGCACTGAAGCTTTCTTT

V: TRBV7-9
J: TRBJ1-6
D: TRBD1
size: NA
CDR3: CASSPRQGENSPLHF
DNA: TGTGCCAGCAGCCCCAGACAGGGGGAGAATTCACCCCTCCACTTT

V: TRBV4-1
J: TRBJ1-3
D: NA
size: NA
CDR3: CASSQGRGTGNTIYF
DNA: TGCGCCAGCAGCCAAGGCCGGGGGACTGGAAACACCATATATTTT